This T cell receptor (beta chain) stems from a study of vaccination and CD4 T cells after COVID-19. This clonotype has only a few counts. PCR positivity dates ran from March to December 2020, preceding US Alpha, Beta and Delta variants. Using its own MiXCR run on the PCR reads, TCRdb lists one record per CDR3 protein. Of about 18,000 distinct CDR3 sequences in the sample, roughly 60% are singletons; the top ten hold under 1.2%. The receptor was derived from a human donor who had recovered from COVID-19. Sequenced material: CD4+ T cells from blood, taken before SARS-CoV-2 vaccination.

This chain's CDR3 is CAGGLTDTQYF. The CDR3 nucleotides read TGTGCCGGGGGGCTCACAGATACGCAGTATTTT. The rearrangement links TRBV30 to TRBJ2-3; D tentatively reads TRBD1 or TRBD2 (6 bases each). The germline CDR1 and CDR2 sequences are GTSNPN and SVGIG (reference sequence). The CDR3 is 11 residues long. V gave up 8 bases and J gave up 2 bases, with 8 bases separating them.